The 10 T cell receptor beta chains reported below all come from one sample, sequenced in a study of blood T cell repertoires in COVID-19. The table came from immunoSEQ multiplex PCR; TCRdb's copy has only in-frame clones and leaves some out. The sample yields about 52,000 clones, about nine tenths seen once. Source material: peripheral blood. The receptors were sampled from a human donor in a cohort sampled during active COVID-19.

This chain connects TRBV6-1 to TRBJ1-1; a possible D gene is TRBD1 (5 bases). The CDR3 runs 16 residues. Per the germline V gene, CDR1 is MNHNS and CDR2 is SASEGT. V lost 1 base, J lost 5 bases, and 17 bases lay in between. CDR3 DNA: TGTGCCAGCAGTGAAGGGGGCGGCAGGGTGCGGACTGAAGCTTTCTTT. It specifies CASSEGGGRVRTEAFF.

In DNA, the CDR3 is TGTGCCACCAGCAGATGGGACAGACAAAATTCACCCCTCCACTTT. Residues: CATSRWDRQNSPLHF. V and J are TRBV15 and TRBJ1-6; 7 bases are shared with TRBD1. Trimming cost V 2 bases and J 7 bases; bases outside gene matches: 5. Germline-derived CDR1 and CDR2 are LNHNV and YYDKDF (reference sequence). This CDR3 has 15 amino acids.

A single count supports this clone. The chain carries TRBV5-5 and TRBJ2-7, with D maybe TRBD1 (5 bases). The CDR3 runs to 13 residues. V lost 4 bases to trimming and J lost 3 bases, with 11 bases between them. From germline, CDR1 is SGHKS and CDR2 YYEKEE (reference sequence). The CDR3 protein is CASSSTQGYEQYF. The CDR3 bases are TGTGCCAGCAGCAGCACGCAGGGCTACGAGCAGTACTTC. Looking up the rest from reference TRBV5-5 and TRBJ2-7 gives the full variable domain: DAGVTQSPTHLIKTRGQQVTLRCSPISGHKSVSWYQQVLGQGPQFIFQYYEKEERGRGNFPDRFSARQFPNYSSELNVNALLLGDSALYLCASSSTQGYEQYFGPGTRLTVT.

The chain has TRBV29-1 and TRBJ1-1; tentatively, D is TRBD1 (6 bases). V lost 6 bases and J lost 0, with 17 bases in between. This CDR3 has 15 amino acids. Germline V gene lookup returns CDR1 SQVTM and CDR2 ANQGSEA. DNA of the CDR3: TGCAGCGTAGGACGGGACACTGACATGAACACTGAAGCTTTCTTT. Protein product: CSVGRDTDMNTEAFF.

V is TRBV2 and J is TRBJ1-5; D is uncertain. The CDR3 totals 15 residues. Trimming removed 4 bases at V and 2 bases at J, with 12 bases between. CDR1 is SNHLY, CDR2 FYNNEI, per germline. The CDR3 region is CASSVEGGGNQPQHF. The CDR3 DNA reads as TGTGCCAGCAGTGTGGAGGGCGGTGGCAATCAGCCCCAGCATTTT. The full variable domain, rest sourced from reference TRBV2 and TRBJ1-5, is EPEVTQTPSHQVTQMGQEVILRCVPISNHLYFYWYRQILGQKVEFLVSFYNNEISEKSEIFDDQFSVERPDGSNFTLKIRSTKLEDSAMYFCASSVEGGGNQPQHFGDGTRLSIL.

The chain carries TRBV7-2 and TRBJ1-5, with D perhaps matching TRBD1 (6 bases). Germline assignment: CDR1 SGHTA and CDR2 FQGNSA. The V end lost 0 bases, the J end lost 1 base, and 7 bases lay between the germline ends. CDR3 size: 15 residues. This CDR3 reads CASSLAGGSNQPQHF. CDR3 DNA sequence: TGTGCCAGCAGCTTAGCAGGGGGAAGCAATCAGCCCCAGCATTTT.

This chain uses TRBV4-1 with TRBJ1-4; 10 bases fit TRBD1. The junction had 2 bases not matched to a gene; V was cut back by 1 base and J by 0 bases. Germline lookup yields CDR1 MGHRA and CDR2 YSYEKL. The CDR3 is 17 amino acids. The CDR3 loop is CASSQVGTGATNEKLFF. The CDR3, as DNA: TGCGCCAGCAGCCAAGTAGGGACAGGGGCAACTAATGAAAAACTGTTTTTT.

This clone has only a few counts. The chain combines TRBV7-9 with TRBJ1-4; 8 positions agree with TRBD1. The CDR3 consists of 14 residues. The V and J ends lost 5 bases and 5 bases, in that order; junction bases with no gene match: 4. Looked up from germline, CDR1 is SEHNR and CDR2 is FQNEAQ (reference sequence). CDR3 DNA sequence: TGTGCCAGCAGCGTAGACAGGGGAAATGAAAAACTGTTTTTT. It encodes CASSVDRGNEKLFF.

This clone was counted only a few times. The chain links TRBV7-9 to TRBJ2-7; maybe TRBD2 (5 bases). CDR1 is SEHNR, CDR2 FQNEAQ, per germline (reference sequence). The CDR3 consists of 13 residues. Trimming left V 5 bases short and J 1 base short, with 9 bases between. The CDR3 protein is CASSRGNSYEQYF. The CDR3 DNA follows: TGTGCCAGCAGCAGAGGGAATTCCTACGAGCAGTACTTC.

V and J are TRBV30 and TRBJ1-1, with unresolved D. There are 14 residues in the CDR3. Germline values: CDR1 GTSNPN, CDR2 SVGIG (reference sequence). The V gene lost 2 bases and the J gene lost 4 bases, with 14 bases spanning the gap. CDR3 in DNA: TGTGCCTGGAGTAGGTGGCGGCCGGTCACTGAAGCTTTCTTT. It encodes CAWSRWRPVTEAFF.